This TCR beta chain was sequenced in a study of shared clonotypes between healthy human individuals. Across the study: Participating donors consisted of a couple of women and three men aged 18 to 49. CD4 naive and CD4 memory each took three plates per donor, while CD8 naive took two and CD8 memory one.

The ends were cut back, 2 bases at V and 8 bases at J, with 12 bases in the middle. CDR1 is KGHSH and CDR2 is LQKENI in the germline V gene. The CDR3 is 13 amino acids. Deep was the level at which the assay was run. Here immunoSEQ multiplex PCR was the method, and the copy in TCRdb shows in-frame clones only, minus some. The table shows about 230,000 clones, with over 50% occurring only once. The material sequenced was memory CD4+ T cells sorted from blood. This sample's subset: CD45RA-negative fraction. This TCR was sampled from a man younger than 45 in good health. The rearrangement joins TRBV18 to TRBJ1-1; tentatively, D is TRBD1 (5 bases). The CDR3 here is CASSPGAIQEAFF. CDR3 in DNA: TGTGCCAGCTCACCAGGGGCTATACAGGAAGCTTTCTTT.